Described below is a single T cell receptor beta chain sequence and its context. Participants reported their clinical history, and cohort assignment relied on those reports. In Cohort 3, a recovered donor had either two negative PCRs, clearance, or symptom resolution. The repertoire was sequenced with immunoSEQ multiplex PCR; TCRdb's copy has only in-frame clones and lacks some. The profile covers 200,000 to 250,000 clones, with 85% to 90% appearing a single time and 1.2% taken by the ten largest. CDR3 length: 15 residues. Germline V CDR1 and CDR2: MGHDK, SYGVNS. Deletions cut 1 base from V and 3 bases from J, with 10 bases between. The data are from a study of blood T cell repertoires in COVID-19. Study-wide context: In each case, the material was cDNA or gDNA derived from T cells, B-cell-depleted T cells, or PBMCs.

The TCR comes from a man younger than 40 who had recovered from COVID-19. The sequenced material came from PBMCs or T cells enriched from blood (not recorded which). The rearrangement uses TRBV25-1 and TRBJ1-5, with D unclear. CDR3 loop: CASSEWESFNQPQHF. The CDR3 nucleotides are TGTGCCAGCAGTGAATGGGAGTCCTTCAATCAGCCCCAGCATTTT.